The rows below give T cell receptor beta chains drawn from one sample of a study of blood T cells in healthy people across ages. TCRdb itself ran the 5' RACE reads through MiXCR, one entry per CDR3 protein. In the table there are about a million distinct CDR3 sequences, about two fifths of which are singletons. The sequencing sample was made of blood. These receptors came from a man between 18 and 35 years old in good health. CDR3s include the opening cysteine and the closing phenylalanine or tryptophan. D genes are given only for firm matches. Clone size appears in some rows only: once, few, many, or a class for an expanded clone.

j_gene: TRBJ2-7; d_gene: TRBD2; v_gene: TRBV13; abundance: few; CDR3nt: TGTGCCAGCAGCCCAACCGGACTAGTGCCCTACGAGCAGTACTTC; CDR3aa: CASSPTGLVPYEQYF
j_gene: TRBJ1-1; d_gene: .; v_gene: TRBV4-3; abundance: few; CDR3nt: TGCGCCAGCAGCCAAGAAATCGGGCAGCAGGCCACTGAAGCTTTCTTT; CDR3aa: CASSQEIGQQATEAFF
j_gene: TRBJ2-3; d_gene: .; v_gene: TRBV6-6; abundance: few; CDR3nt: TGTGCCAGCAGTTTCGTGGGCGGGGGCACAGATACGCAGTATTTT; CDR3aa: CASSFVGGGTDTQYF
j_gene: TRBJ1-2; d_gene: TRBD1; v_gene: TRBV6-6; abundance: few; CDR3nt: TGTGCCAGCAGTTACACGCAGGGGGATGGCTACACCTTC; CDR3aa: CASSYTQGDGYTF
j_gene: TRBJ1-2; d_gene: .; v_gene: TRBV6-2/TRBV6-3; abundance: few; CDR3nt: TGTGCCAGCAGGTTACCTAACTATGGCTACACCTTC; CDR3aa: CASRLPNYGYTF
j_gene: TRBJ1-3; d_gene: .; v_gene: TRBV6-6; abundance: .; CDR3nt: TGTGCCAGCAGTTACTCAGGAAACACCATATATTTT; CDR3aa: CASSYSGNTIYF
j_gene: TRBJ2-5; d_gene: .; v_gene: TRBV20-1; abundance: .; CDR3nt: TGCAGTGCCCGTGGGAGAGAGACCCAGTACTTC; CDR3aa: CSARGRETQYF
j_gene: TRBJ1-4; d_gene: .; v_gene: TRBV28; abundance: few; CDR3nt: TGTGCCAGCAGTAGACTTGCAACTAATGAAAAACTGTTTTTT; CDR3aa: CASSRLATNEKLFF
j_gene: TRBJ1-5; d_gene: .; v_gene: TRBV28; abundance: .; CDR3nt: TGTGCCAACAGCGGGGGTAGCAATCAGCCCCAGCATTTT; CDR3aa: CANSGGSNQPQHF
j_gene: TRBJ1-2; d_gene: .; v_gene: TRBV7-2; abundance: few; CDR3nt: TGTGCCAGCAGCTTGGCGGGAATTTTTGCGGGCTACACCTTC; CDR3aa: CASSLAGIFAGYTF
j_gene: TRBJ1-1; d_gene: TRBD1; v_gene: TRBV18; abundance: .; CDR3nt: TGTGCCAGCTCACCCCTTCCGGGACAGGGGGCCGAGAACACTGAAGCTTTCTTT; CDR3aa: CASSPLPGQGAENTEAFF
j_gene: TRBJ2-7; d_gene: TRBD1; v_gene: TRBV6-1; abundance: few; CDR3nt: TGTGCCAGCAGTGAACGACAGGGCTACGAGCAGTACTTC; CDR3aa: CASSERQGYEQYF
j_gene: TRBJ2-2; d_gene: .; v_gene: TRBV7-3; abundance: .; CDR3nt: TGTGCCAGCAGCTTAGCGTTGGACAGTGCCACCGGGGAGCTGTTTTTT; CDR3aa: CASSLALDSATGELFF
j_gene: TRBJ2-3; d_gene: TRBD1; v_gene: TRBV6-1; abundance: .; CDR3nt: TGTGCCAGCAAGGGGGCCCTCACAGATACGCAGTATTTT; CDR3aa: CASKGALTDTQYF
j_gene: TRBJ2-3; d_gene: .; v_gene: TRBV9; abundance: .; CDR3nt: TGTGCCAGCAGCGTATTTTTGGGAAGCACAGATACGCAGTATTTT; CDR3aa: CASSVFLGSTDTQYF
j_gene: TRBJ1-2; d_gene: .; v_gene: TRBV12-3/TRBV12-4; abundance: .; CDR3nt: TGTGCCAGCAGTTTTGCGACAGTTAACTATGGCTACACCTTC; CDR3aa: CASSFATVNYGYTF
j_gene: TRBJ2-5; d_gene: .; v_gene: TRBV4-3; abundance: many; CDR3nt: TGCGCCAGCAGCCAAGATACCAGTCAAGGGACCCAGTACTTC; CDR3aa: CASSQDTSQGTQYF
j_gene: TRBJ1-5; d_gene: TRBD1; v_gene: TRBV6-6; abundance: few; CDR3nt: TGTGCCAGCAGCTTCCTAGACAGGGGGCCCAATCAGCCCCAGCATTTT; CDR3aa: CASSFLDRGPNQPQHF
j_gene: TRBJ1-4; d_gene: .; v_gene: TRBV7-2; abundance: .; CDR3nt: TGTGCCAGCAGCTTAGACCCAGCTAATGAAAAACTGTTTTTT; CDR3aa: CASSLDPANEKLFF
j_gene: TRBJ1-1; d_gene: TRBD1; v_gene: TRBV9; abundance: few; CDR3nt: TGTGCCAGCAGCGGTCGGACAGGGCAGAACACTGAAGCTTTCTTT; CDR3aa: CASSGRTGQNTEAFF
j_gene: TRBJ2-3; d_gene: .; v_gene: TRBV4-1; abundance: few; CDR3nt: TGCGCCAGCAGCCAAGTTTTAGATACGCAGTATTTT; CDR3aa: CASSQVLDTQYF
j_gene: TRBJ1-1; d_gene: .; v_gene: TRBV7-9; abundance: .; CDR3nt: TGTGCCAGCAGAGCAGCTCAGGGGAATACTGAAGCTTTCTTT; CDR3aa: CASRAAQGNTEAFF
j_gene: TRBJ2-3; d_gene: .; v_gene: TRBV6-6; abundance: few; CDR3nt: TGTGCCAGCAGTCCACAGGGTTTTAGTTCAGATACGCAGTATTTT; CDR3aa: CASSPQGFSSDTQYF
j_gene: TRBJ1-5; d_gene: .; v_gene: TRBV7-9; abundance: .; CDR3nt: TGTGCCAGCAAGTCCGACAGACAAGGAGGTCAGCCCCAGCATTTT; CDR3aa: CASKSDRQGGQPQHF
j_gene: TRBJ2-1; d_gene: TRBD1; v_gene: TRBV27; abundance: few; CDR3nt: TGTGCCAGCAAAGAGGACAGGGAATTGTACAATGAGCAGTTCTTC; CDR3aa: CASKEDRELYNEQFF
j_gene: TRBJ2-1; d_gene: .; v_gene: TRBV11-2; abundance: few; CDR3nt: TGTGCCAGCAGCTTAGAAGATAGTAGGACAGCCGAGCAGTTCTTC; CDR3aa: CASSLEDSRTAEQFF
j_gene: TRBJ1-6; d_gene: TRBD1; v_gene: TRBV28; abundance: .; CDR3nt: TGTGCCAGCAGCAGTCCCGCAGGGGGGGAACCCCTCCACTTT; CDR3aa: CASSSPAGGEPLHF
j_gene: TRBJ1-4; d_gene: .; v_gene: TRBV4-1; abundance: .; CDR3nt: TGCGCCAGCAGCCGGGAGACAGGACTAGCATCCATTAATGAAAAACTGTTTTTT; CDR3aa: CASSRETGLASINEKLFF
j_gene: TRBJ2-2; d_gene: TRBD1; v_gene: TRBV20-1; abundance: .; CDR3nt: TGCAGTGGACAGGGCCACGCGAACACCGGGGAGCTGTTTTTT; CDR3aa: CSGQGHANTGELFF
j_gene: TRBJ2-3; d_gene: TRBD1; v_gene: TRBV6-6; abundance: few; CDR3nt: TGTGCCAGCAGTTACTCGTCACCGGGACAGGGGGCAGATACGCAGTATTTT; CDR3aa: CASSYSSPGQGADTQYF
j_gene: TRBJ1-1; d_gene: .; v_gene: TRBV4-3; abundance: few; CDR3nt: TGCGCCAGCAGCCAAGTGTGGGACGCTGAAGCTTTCTTT; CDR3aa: CASSQVWDAEAFF
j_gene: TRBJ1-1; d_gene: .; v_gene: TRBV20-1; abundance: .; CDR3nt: TGCAGTGCTAGAGTTAAAGGGCGAGCAAAATATCCCACTGAAGCTTTCTTT; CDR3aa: CSARVKGRAKYPTEAFF
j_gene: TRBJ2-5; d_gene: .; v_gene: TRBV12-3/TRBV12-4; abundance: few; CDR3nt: TGTGCCAGCAGTCCAGCGGAGGTAGGGGAGACCCAGTACTTC; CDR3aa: CASSPAEVGETQYF
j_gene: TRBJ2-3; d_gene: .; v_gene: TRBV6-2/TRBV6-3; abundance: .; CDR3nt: TGTGCCGGCAACTACGGGACAGATACGCAGTATTTT; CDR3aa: CAGNYGTDTQYF
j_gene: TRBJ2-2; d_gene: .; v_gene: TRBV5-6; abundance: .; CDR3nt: TGTGCCAGCAGCTTGGCCTTAAGGGGAGACACCGGGGAGCTGTTTTTT; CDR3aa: CASSLALRGDTGELFF
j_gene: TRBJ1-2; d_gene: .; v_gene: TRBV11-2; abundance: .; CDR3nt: TGTGCCAGCAGCTGGCATGATATAGGGTTCTGGGACTATGGCTACACCTTC; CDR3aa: CASSWHDIGFWDYGYTF
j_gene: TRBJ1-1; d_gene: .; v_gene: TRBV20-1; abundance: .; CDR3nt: TGCAGTGCTAGAGAACAGATGAACACTGAAGCTTTCTTT; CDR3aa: CSAREQMNTEAFF
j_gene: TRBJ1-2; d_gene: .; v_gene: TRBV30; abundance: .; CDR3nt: TGTGCCTGGAGGGACCCCACGGGCCTCTACTATGGCTACACCTTC; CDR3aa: CAWRDPTGLYYGYTF
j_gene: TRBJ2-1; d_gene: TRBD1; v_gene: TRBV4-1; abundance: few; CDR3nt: TGCGCCAGCACCCAAGGGACAGAGTTCAATGAGCAGTTCTTC; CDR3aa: CASTQGTEFNEQFF
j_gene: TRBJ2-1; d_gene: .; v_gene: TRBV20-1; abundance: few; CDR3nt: TGCAGTGCTAGGTGGACATACACCTCCTACAATGAGCAGTTCTTC; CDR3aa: CSARWTYTSYNEQFF
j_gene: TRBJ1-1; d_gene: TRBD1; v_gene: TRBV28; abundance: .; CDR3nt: TGTGCCAGCAGTCTCGGACAGGGCGGAATCTCAAAAGCTTTCTTT; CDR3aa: CASSLGQGGISKAFF
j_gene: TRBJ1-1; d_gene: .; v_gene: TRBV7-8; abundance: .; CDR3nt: TGTGCCAGCAGCTTAGCGAATGCGGGGTACACTGAAGCTTTCTTT; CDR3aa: CASSLANAGYTEAFF
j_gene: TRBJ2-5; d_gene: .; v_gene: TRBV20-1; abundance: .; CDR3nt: TGCAATGCTAGAGATCATCTGGGGGCCCTCTACAATGAGCAGTACTTC; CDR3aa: CNARDHLGALYNEQYF
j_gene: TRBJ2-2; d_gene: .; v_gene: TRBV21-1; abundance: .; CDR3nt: TGTGCCGGAGGACCGGGGAGCTCCTACAACACCGGGGAGCTGTTTTTT; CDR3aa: CAGGPGSSYNTGELFF
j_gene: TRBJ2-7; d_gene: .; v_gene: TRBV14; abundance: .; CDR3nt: TGTGCCAGCAGCCCAGGTCACGGTTCCTACGAGCAGTACTTC; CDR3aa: CASSPGHGSYEQYF
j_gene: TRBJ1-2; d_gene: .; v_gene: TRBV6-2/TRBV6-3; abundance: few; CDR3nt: TGTGCCAGCACAGCCTGGGACTATGGCTACACCTTC; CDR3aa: CASTAWDYGYTF
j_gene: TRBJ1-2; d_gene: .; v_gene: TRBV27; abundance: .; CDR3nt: TGTGCCAGCAACCCGGGGGGAAGCTATGGCTACACCTTC; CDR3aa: CASNPGGSYGYTF
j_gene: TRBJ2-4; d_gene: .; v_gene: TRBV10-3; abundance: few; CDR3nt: TGTGCCTCCAGAGGGGACGGGGGTAACATTCAGTACTTC; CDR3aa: CASRGDGGNIQYF
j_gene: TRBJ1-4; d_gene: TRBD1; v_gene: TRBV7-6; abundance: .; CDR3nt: TGTGCCAGCAGCTTATTAATCGGGACAGAGTCAGTTTTTGGACGGGGAAAACTGTTTTTT; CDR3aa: CASSLLIGTESVFGRGKLFF
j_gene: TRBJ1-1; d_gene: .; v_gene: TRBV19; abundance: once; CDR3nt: TGTGCCAGTAGTATCGACCGTAGTAGCACTGAAGCTTTCTTT; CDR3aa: CASSIDRSSTEAFF
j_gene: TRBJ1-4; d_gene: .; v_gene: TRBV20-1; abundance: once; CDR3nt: TGCAGTGCTAGAGATCCAGGGGTAACTAATGAAAAACTGTTTTTT; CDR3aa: CSARDPGVTNEKLFF
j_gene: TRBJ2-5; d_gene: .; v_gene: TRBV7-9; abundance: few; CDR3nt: TGTGCCAGCAGCTTATCCGAAAGTACGGACCGCACCCAGTACTTC; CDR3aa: CASSLSESTDRTQYF
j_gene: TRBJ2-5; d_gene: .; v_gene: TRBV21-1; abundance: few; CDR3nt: TGTGCCAGCAGCACCCACAAGACAGGGATCGAGACCCAGTACTTC; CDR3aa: CASSTHKTGIETQYF